Listed below are T cell receptor beta chains from one sample, sequenced in a study of cytomegalovirus exposure and HLA in healthy donors. The table came from immunoSEQ multiplex PCR; TCRdb's copy has only in-frame clones and leaves some out. The sample holds hundreds of thousands of clones, over 85% seen once. Material: PBMCs. The receptors come from a woman under 30 in good health and CMV-seronegative. The CDR3 runs from the conserved cysteine through the conserved F or W. D genes are given only for firm matches. Only some rows state a clone size, as once, few, many or a class for expanded clones.

v_gene: TRBV7-6
d_gene: NA
len: 13
abundance: NA
j_gene: TRBJ1-1
CDR3nt: TGTGCCAGCGCCCCCGAACAGAACACTGAAGCTTTCTTT
CDR3aa: CASAPEQNTEAFF

v_gene: TRBV5-5
d_gene: NA
len: 16
abundance: NA
j_gene: TRBJ1-1
CDR3nt: TGTGCCAGCAGCTTGTCTATTGACAATCAAAACACTGAAGTTTTCTTT
CDR3aa: CASSLSIDNQNTEVFF

v_gene: TRBV18
d_gene: NA
len: 15
abundance: NA
j_gene: TRBJ2-2
CDR3nt: TGTGCCAGCTCACCAGATATAAGGGGCACCGGGGAGCTGTTTTTT
CDR3aa: CASSPDIRGTGELFF

v_gene: TRBV30
d_gene: NA
len: 14
abundance: once
j_gene: TRBJ2-7
CDR3nt: TGTGCCCGGAGTGTACACTTAAGCTCGGGCGAGCAGTACTTC
CDR3aa: CARSVHLSSGEQYF

v_gene: TRBV10-2
d_gene: NA
len: 16
abundance: NA
j_gene: TRBJ1-6
CDR3nt: TGCGCCAGCAGTGTGAACCGACAGGCAAGGAGTTCACCCCTCCACTTT
CDR3aa: CASSVNRQARSSPLHF

v_gene: TRBV23-1
d_gene: TRBD2
len: 12
abundance: NA
j_gene: TRBJ2-5
CDR3nt: TGCGCCAGCAGCTCAACGCGGGGGACGGTTGACTTC
CDR3aa: CASSSTRGTVDF

v_gene: TRBV19
d_gene: TRBD2
len: 14
abundance: NA
j_gene: TRBJ2-5
CDR3nt: TGTGCCAGTAAATCCGGGGGGGCTAGGGAGACCCAGTACTTC
CDR3aa: CASKSGGARETQYF

v_gene: TRBV5-6
d_gene: NA
len: 15
abundance: once
j_gene: TRBJ2-1
CDR3nt: TGTGCCAGCAGTTTCGACTCAAGCTCCTACAATGAGCAGTTCTTC
CDR3aa: CASSFDSSSYNEQFF

v_gene: TRBV30
d_gene: NA
len: 13
abundance: NA
j_gene: TRBJ1-5
CDR3nt: TGTGCCTGGAGTCCAGGCTCCAATCAGCCCCAGCATTTT
CDR3aa: CAWSPGSNQPQHF

v_gene: TRBV4-1
d_gene: NA
len: 16
abundance: NA
j_gene: TRBJ2-3
CDR3nt: TGCGCCAGCAGCCCCCTGGGACTTCTTGCCACAGATACGCAGTATTTT
CDR3aa: CASSPLGLLATDTQYF